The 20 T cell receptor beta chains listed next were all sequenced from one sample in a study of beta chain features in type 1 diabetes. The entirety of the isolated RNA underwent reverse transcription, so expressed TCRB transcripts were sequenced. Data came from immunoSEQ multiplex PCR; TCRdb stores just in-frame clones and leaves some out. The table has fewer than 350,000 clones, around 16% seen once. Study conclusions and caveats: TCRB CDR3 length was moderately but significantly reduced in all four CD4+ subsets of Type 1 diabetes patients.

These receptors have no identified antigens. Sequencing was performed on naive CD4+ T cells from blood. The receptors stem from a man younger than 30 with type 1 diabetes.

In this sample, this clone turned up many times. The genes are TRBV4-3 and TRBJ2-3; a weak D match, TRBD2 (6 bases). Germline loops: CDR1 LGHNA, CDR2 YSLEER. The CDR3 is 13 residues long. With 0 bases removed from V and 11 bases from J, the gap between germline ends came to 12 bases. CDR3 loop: CASSQDERREQYF. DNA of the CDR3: TGCGCCAGCAGCCAAGATGAAAGGAGGGAGCAGTATTTT.

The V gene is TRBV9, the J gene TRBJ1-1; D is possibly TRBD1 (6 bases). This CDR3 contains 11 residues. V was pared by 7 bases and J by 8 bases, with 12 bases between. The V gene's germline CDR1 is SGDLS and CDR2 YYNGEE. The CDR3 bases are TGTGCCAGCCGGGGGGCAGGAGAAGCTTTCTTT. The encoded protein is CASRGAGEAFF.

The CDR3 bases are TGTGCCAGCTCGTATGGGACAGGGCCCCAGCATTTT. Amino acid sequence: CASSYGTGPQHF. This chain connects TRBV18 to TRBJ1-5; 8 nucleotides match TRBD1. J lost 9 bases, V lost 6 bases, and 4 bases had no gene match. The CDR3 covers 12 residues. The germline gives CDR1 KGHSH, CDR2 LQKENI.

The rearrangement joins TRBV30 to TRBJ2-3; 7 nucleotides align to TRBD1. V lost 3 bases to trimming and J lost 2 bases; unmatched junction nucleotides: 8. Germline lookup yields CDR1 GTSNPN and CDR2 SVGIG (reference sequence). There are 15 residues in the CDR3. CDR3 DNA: TGTGCCTGGAGAGCCCGGGACAGACACACAGATACGCAGTATTTT. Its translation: CAWRARDRHTDTQYF.

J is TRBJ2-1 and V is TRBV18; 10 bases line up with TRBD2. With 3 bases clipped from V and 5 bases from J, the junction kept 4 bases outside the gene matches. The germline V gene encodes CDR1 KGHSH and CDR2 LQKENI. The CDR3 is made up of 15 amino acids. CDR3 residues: CASSPGLALNNEQFF. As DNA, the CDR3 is TGTGCCAGCTCACCGGGACTAGCGCTGAACAATGAGCAGTTCTTC. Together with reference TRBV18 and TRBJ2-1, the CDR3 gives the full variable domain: NAGVMQNPRHLVRRRGQEARLRCSPMKGHSHVYWYRQLPEEGLKFMVYLQKENIIDESGMPKERFSAEFPKEGPSILRIQQVVRGDSAAYFCASSPGLALNNEQFFGPGTRLTVL.

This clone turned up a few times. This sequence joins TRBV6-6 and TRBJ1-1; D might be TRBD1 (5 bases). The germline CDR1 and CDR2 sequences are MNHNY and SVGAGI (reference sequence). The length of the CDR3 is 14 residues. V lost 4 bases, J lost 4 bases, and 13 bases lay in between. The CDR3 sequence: CASSLPGQVTEAFF. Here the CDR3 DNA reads TGTGCCAGCAGTTTACCAGGGCAGGTCACTGAAGCTTTCTTT.

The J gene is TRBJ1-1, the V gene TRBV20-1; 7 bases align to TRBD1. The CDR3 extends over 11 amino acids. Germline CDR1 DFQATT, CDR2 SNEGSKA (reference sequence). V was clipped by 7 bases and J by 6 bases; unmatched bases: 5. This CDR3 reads CSVGRGPEAFF. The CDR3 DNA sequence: TGCAGTGTCGGGAGGGGGCCTGAAGCTTTCTTT.

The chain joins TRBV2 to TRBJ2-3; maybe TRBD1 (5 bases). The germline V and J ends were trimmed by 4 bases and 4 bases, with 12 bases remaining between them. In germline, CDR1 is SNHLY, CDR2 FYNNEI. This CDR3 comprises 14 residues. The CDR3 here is CASSVEQVPDTQYF. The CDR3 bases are TGTGCCAGCAGTGTAGAACAGGTGCCAGATACGCAGTATTTT.

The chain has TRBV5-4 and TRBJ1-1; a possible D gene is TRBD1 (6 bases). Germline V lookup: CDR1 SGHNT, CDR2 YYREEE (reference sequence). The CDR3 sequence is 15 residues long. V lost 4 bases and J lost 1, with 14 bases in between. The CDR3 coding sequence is TGTGCCAGCAGCATCTCTGCGGGGGCGAACACTGAAGCTTTCTTT. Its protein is CASSISAGANTEAFF.

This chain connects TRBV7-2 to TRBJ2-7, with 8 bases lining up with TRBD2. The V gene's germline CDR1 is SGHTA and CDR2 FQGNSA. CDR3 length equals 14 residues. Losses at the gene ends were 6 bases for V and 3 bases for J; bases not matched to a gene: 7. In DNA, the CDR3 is TGTGCCAGCAGGAGACCGGGACTAGACTACGAGCAGTACTTC. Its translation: CASRRPGLDYEQYF.

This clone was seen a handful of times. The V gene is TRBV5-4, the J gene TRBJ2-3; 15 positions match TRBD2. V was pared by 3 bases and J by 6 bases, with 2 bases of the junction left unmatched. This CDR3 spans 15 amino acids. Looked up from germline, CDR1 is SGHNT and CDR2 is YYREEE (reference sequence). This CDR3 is CASSYGLAGGDTQYF. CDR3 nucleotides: TGTGCCAGCAGCTACGGACTAGCGGGAGGGGATACGCAGTATTTT.

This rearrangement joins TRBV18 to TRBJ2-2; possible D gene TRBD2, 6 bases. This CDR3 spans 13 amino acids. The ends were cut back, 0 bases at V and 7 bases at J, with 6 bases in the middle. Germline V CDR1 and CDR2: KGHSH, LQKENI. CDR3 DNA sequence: TGTGCCAGCTCACCACCGACTAGCGGGGAGCTGTTTTTT. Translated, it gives CASSPPTSGELFF. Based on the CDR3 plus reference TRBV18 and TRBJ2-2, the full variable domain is NAGVMQNPRHLVRRRGQEARLRCSPMKGHSHVYWYRQLPEEGLKFMVYLQKENIIDESGMPKERFSAEFPKEGPSILRIQQVVRGDSAAYFCASSPPTSGELFFGEGSRLTVL.

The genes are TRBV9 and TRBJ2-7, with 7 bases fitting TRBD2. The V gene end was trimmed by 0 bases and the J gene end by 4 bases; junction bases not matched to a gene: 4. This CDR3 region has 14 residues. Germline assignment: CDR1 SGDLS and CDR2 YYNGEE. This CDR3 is CASSVGGSRYEQYF. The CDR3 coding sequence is TGTGCCAGCAGCGTAGGCGGGAGTAGGTACGAGCAGTACTTC.

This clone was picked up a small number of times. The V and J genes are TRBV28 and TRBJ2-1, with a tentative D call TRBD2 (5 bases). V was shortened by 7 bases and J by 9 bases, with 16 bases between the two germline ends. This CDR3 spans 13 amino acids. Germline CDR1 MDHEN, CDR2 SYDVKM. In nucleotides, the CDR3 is TGTGCCAGCAAAGACGGAGGCCGCGGTGAGCAGTTCTTC. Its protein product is CASKDGGRGEQFF.

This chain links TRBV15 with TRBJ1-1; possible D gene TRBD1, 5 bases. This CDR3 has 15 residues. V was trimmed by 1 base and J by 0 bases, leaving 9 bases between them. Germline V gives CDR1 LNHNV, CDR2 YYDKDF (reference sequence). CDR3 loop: CATSRGGAVNTEAFF. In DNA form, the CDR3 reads TGTGCCACCAGCAGAGGGGGCGCAGTGAACACTGAAGCTTTCTTT.

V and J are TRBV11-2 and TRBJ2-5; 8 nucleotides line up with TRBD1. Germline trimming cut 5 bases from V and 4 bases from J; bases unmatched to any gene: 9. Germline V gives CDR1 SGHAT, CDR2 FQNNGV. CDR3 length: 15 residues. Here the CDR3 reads CASSPRTGRGETQYF. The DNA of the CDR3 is TGTGCCAGCAGCCCTCGGACAGGGCGGGGAGAGACCCAGTACTTC.

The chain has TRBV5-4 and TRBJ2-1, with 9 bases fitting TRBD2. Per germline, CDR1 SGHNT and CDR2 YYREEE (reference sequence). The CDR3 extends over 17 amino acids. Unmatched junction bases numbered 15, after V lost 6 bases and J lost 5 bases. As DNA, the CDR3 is TGTGCCAGCACCAAGGGGGTTAGCGGGAGAGGCAACAATGAGCAGTTCTTC. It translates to CASTKGVSGRGNNEQFF.

CDR3 loop: CATSRDRASGANVLTF. Here the CDR3 DNA reads TGTGCCACCAGCAGAGACAGGGCTTCTGGGGCCAACGTCCTGACTTTC. The chain recombines TRBV15 with TRBJ2-6; weak D call: TRBD1 (5 bases). Trimming shortened V by 0 bases and J by 1 base, and 7 bases separated the two germline ends. This CDR3 contains 16 residues. The germline CDR1 and CDR2 sequences are LNHNV and YYDKDF (reference sequence). Using reference TRBV15 and TRBJ2-6 for the parts outside the CDR3, the full variable domain is DAMVIQNPRYQVTQFGKPVTLSCSQTLNHNVMYWYQQKSSQAPKLLFHYYDKDFNNEADTPDNFQSRRPNTSFCFLDIRSPGLGDTAMYLCATSRDRASGANVLTFGAGSRLTVL.

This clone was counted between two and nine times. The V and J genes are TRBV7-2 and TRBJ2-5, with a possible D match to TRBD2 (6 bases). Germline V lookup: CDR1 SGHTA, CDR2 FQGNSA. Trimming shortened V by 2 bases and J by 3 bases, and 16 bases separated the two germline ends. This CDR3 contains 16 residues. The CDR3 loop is CASSLRRRDLKETQYF. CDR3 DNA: TGTGCCAGCAGCTTAAGACGCCGGGACTTAAAAGAGACCCAGTACTTC.

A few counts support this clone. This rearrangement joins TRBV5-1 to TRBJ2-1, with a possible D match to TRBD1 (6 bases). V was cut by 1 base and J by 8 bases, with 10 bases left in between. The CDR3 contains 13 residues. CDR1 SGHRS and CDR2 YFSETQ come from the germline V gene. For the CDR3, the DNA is TGCGCCAGCAGCTTGACAGGGTTGGATGAGCAGTTCTTC. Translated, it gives CASSLTGLDEQFF.